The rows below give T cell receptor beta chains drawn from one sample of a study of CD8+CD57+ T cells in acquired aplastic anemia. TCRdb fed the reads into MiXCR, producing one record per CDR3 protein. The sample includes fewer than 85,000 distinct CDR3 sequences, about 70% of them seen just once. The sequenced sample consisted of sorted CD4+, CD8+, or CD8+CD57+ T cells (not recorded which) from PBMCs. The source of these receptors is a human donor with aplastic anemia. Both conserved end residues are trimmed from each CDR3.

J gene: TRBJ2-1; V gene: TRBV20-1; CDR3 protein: SAPPGDSYNEQF
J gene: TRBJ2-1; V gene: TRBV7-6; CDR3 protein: ASSPNNNERF
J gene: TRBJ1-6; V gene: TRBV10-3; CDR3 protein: AISPETGLSPLH
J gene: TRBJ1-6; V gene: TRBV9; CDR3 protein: ASSVAQGGSPLH
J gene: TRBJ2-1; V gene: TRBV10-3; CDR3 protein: ATKQGEVRVEQF
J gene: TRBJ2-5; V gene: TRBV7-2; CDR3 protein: ASSLGTSSQTQY
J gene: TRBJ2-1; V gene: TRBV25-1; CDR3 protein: ADLNFDNEQF
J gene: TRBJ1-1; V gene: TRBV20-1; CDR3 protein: SAAYVNNTEAF
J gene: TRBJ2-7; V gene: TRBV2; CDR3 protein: ASSDPVIGPYEQY
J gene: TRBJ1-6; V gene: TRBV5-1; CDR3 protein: ASSSGQELRPLH
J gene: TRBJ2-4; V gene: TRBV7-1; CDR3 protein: ASSSLTSGDYAKNIQY
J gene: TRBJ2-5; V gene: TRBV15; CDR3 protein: ATSRGGPSQETQY
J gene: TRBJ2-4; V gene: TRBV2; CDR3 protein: ASSTSGSSNIQY
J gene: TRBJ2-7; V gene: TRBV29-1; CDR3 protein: SVRDWGRYEQY
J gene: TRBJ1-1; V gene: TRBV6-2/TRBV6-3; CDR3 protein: ASSVRTEAF